This T cell receptor (beta chain) was sequenced in a study of neoadjuvant anti-PD-1 for oral cavity cancer. As to time point: after neoadjuvant nivolumab, at surgical resection. No culture or expansion preceded analysis of these blood cells. The ends were cut back, 0 bases at V and 4 bases at J, with 8 bases in the middle. CDR3 length: 14 residues. Per germline, CDR1 SGHVS and CDR2 FNYEAQ. PBMC libraries mostly used roughly 460 ng of input genomic DNA, with six replicates per sample. TCRdb's copy holds only in-frame clones and misses some; the assay was immunoSEQ multiplex PCR. The data show 13,000 or so clones, with 71% seen just once and just over 2.5% held by the top ten. This clone was found once.

The sequence was collected from a person aged 35-79 years with oral cavity squamous cell carcinoma. This rearrangement joins TRBV7-6 to TRBJ2-3; D not resolved. The sample in question was PBMCs, obtained after nivolumab (anti-PD-1) treatment. CDR3 in DNA: TGTGCCAGCAGCTTAGCTGGTAGCTCAGATACGCAGTATTTT. It is translated as CASSLAGSSDTQYF.